The 20 T cell receptor beta chains listed next were all sequenced from one sample in a study of blood T cell repertoires in COVID-19. The data were produced by immunoSEQ multiplex PCR, yet TCRdb's version contains in-frame clones alone and is incomplete. The sample lists about 300,000 clones, roughly 85% occurring once. The sequenced material came from PBMCs or T cells enriched from blood (not recorded which). All receptors derive from a woman aged 30 to 39 who had been exposed to COVID-19.

This chain connects TRBV3-1 (or the pseudogene TRBV3-2) to TRBJ2-7, with 8 bases lining up with TRBD2. This CDR3 region has 14 residues. V gave up 4 bases and J gave up 5 bases; unmatched junction bases: 7. Germline assignment: CDR1 LGHDT and CDR2 YNNKEL (reference sequence). The CDR3 region is CASSPGTRADEQYF. The CDR3 DNA reads TGTGCCAGCAGCCCGGGGACTAGGGCGGACGAGCAGTACTTC.

The gene calls are TRBV2 and TRBJ2-1; the D is unclear. The germline V gene encodes CDR1 SNHLY and CDR2 FYNNEI. The length of the CDR3 is 13 residues. Trimming took 0 bases from V and 9 from J, leaving 9 bases between them. The CDR3 region has the DNA TGTGCCAGCAGTGAAGCTGATAGGAGTGAGCAGTTCTTC. Translation: CASSEADRSEQFF.

This chain uses TRBV28 with TRBJ1-5, with D perhaps TRBD1 (5 bases). Germline V CDR1 and CDR2: MDHEN, SYDVKM. The V end lost 3 bases, the J end lost 7 bases, and 13 bases lay between the germline ends. The CDR3 extends over 14 amino acids. CDR3 DNA: TGTGCCAGCAGTTTTCGGGGGGATCAGCAGCCCCAGCATTTT. This sequence encodes CASSFRGDQQPQHF.

V usage is TRBV12-3 or TRBV12-4 and J usage is TRBJ2-1; unclear D gene. V was clipped by 3 bases and J by 5 bases, with 8 bases between them. This CDR3 is built from 13 residues. The CDR3 DNA is TGTGCCAGCAGTTTGGGCAGCCACAATGAGCAGTTCTTC. Its translation: CASSLGSHNEQFF.

The chain uses TRBV5-4 and TRBJ2-7; D not resolved. The CDR3 contains 12 residues. Germline assignment: CDR1 SGHNT and CDR2 YYREEE (reference sequence). Trimming cost V 0 bases and J 6 bases, with 7 bases left between them. The CDR3 DNA reads TGTGCCAGCAGCTTGGGTCCCCGCGAGCAGTACTTC. It encodes CASSLGPREQYF.

The chain carries TRBV7-2 and TRBJ2-7; a possible D gene is TRBD1 (6 bases). CDR3 length: 14 residues. The V end lost 6 bases, the J end lost 0 bases, and 12 bases lay between the germline ends. CDR1 and CDR2 (germline): SGHTA, FQGNSA. The chain's CDR3 is CASSVDRTSYEQYF. CDR3 DNA: TGTGCCAGCAGTGTCGACAGGACCTCCTACGAGCAGTACTTC.

This clone is a singleton in its sample. The chain uses TRBV19 and TRBJ1-1; TRBD1 agrees at 11 bases. The CDR3 extends over 17 amino acids. The J segment lost 2 bases and the V segment lost 9 bases, leaving 14 bases of the junction unmatched. Germline V gene lookup returns CDR1 LNHDA and CDR2 SQIVND (reference sequence). The CDR3 loop is CASSSGQGVFRNTEAFF. The CDR3, as DNA: TGTGCCAGCTCTTCGGGACAGGGGGTTTTTCGTAACACTGAAGCTTTCTTT.

This clone was seen once. The chain employs TRBV6-5 and TRBJ1-6, with 9 positions matching TRBD1. Germline CDR1 reads MNHEY; CDR2 reads SVGAGI. Trimming removed 6 bases from V and 10 bases from J; junction bases left unmatched: 4. CDR3 length: 13 amino acids. This CDR3 is CASRGQGESPLHF. For the CDR3, the DNA is TGTGCCAGCAGGGGACAGGGAGAGTCACCCCTCCACTTT.

This clone occurred a few times. The chain employs TRBV2 and TRBJ2-2, with 7 bases that match TRBD2. This CDR3 region has 16 residues. V lost 7 bases and J lost 1; bases outside the gene matches: 9. Germline CDR1 is SNHLY and CDR2 is FYNNEI. CDR3 in DNA: TGTGCCAGCACCTGGGGGGGGACGGGGAACACCGGGGAGCTGTTTTTT. As protein: CASTWGGTGNTGELFF.

The chain carries TRBV6-5 and TRBJ2-5; 11 bases map to TRBD2. Losses at the gene ends were 6 bases for V and 5 bases for J; bases not matched to a gene: 8. The CDR3 sequence is 15 residues long. Germline loops: CDR1 MNHEY, CDR2 SVGAGI. CDR3 in amino acids: CASRVTSGRQETQYF. The CDR3 nucleotides are TGTGCCAGCAGGGTAACTAGCGGGAGACAGGAGACCCAGTACTTC.

The chain carries TRBV5-1 and TRBJ1-1; 8 nucleotides agree with TRBD1. CDR1 is SGHRS and CDR2 is YFSETQ in the germline V gene. CDR3 size: 15 residues. Trimming at V came to 2 bases and at J to 4 bases, leaving 7 bases not matched to a gene. The CDR3 here is CASSLRTGLGTEAFF. The DNA of the CDR3 is TGCGCCAGCAGCTTACGGACAGGGCTCGGCACTGAAGCTTTCTTT.

This chain joins TRBV19 and TRBJ2-2, with TRBD2 matching over 9 bases. This CDR3 comprises 18 residues. Germline CDR1 LNHDA, CDR2 SQIVND (reference sequence). Trimming removed 3 bases from V and 6 bases from J; junction bases left unmatched: 14. CDR3 nucleotide sequence: TGTGCCAGTAGTATGGGAAAGCGGGGGGCCATATATTCCGGGGAGCTGTTTTTT. Amino acids: CASSMGKRGAIYSGELFF.

The chain recombines TRBV28 with TRBJ1-5, with D maybe TRBD1 (5 bases). Germline CDR1 is MDHEN and CDR2 is SYDVKM. V lost 6 bases to trimming and J lost 4 bases, with 10 bases between them. The CDR3 runs to 13 residues. The CDR3 loop reads CASSPPGNQPQHF. CDR3 nucleotides: TGTGCCAGCAGCCCTCCAGGGAATCAGCCCCAGCATTTT.

The chain joins TRBV28 to TRBJ2-7, with D possibly TRBD1 on 6 matching bases. The CDR3 runs to 14 residues. Germline assignment: CDR1 MDHEN and CDR2 SYDVKM. Trimming removed 5 bases from V and 8 bases from J, with 19 bases in between. The CDR3 DNA is TGTGCCAGCAGTGCCCCCCCGGACAGTGTTAAGCAGTACTTC. This encodes CASSAPPDSVKQYF. The whole variable domain, remainder taken from reference TRBV28 and TRBJ2-7, is DVKVTQSSRYLVKRTGEKVFLECVQDMDHENMFWYRQDPGLGLRLIYFSYDVKMKEKGDIPEGYSVSREKKERFSLILESASTNQTSMYLCASSAPPDSVKQYFGPGTRLTVT.

This clone was observed once. The V gene is TRBV7-9, the J gene TRBJ1-3; 7 bases line up with TRBD1. CDR1 and CDR2 from the germline V gene are SEHNR and FQNEAQ (reference sequence). CDR3 length: 16 residues. The junction had 10 bases not matched to a gene; V was cut back by 5 bases and J by 3 bases. Here the CDR3 DNA reads TGTGCCAGCAGCCCCGCGGGGACAGCTCTTGGAAACACCATATATTTT. Amino acids: CASSPAGTALGNTIYF.

The chain is built from TRBV5-5 and TRBJ1-5; 7 positions agree with TRBD1. This CDR3 has 15 residues. Germline V gives CDR1 SGHKS, CDR2 YYEKEE (reference sequence). Trimming at V came to 4 bases and at J to 4 bases, leaving 8 bases not matched to a gene. The CDR3 reads CASSEPGQPNQPQHF. The CDR3 bases are TGTGCCAGCAGCGAACCGGGACAGCCTAATCAGCCCCAGCATTTT.

V gene TRBV11-2 combines with J gene TRBJ1-2; tentative D call: TRBD1 (6 bases). Germline CDR1 reads SGHAT; CDR2 reads FQNNGV. Trimming took off 5 bases at V and 6 bases at J, with 13 bases between the two ends. This CDR3 contains 13 residues. This CDR3 reads CASSQRWGHGYTF. As DNA, the CDR3 is TGTGCCAGCAGCCAACGATGGGGGCATGGCTACACCTTC.

This clone occurred many times. This chain uses TRBV2 with TRBJ1-2, with D unclear. The CDR3 runs to 12 residues. Trimming removed 10 bases from V and 5 bases from J, with 14 bases in between. Germline lookup yields CDR1 SNHLY and CDR2 FYNNEI. The CDR3 sequence: CATQTEHYGYTF. Written as DNA, the CDR3 is TGTGCCACCCAGACGGAGCATTATGGCTACACCTTC.

The V call is TRBV7-2, the J call TRBJ2-4; possibly TRBD1 for D (6 bases). This CDR3 has 15 residues. Deletions cut 3 bases from V and 7 bases from J, with 16 bases between. Germline CDR1 is SGHTA and CDR2 is FQGNSA. In DNA, the CDR3 is TGTGCCAGCAGCTTCTTCAGGGGACCGGAGAACATTCAGTACTTC. It is translated as CASSFFRGPENIQYF.

This clone was found once. The chain uses TRBV2 and TRBJ2-1, with D perhaps matching TRBD2 (5 bases). V was cut by 0 bases and J by 8 bases, with 8 bases left in between. Germline V gene sequence: CDR1 SNHLY, CDR2 FYNNEI. This CDR3 spans 13 amino acids. The CDR3 protein is CASSEARVDEQFF. In DNA, the CDR3 is TGTGCCAGCAGTGAAGCGCGGGTAGATGAGCAGTTCTTC.